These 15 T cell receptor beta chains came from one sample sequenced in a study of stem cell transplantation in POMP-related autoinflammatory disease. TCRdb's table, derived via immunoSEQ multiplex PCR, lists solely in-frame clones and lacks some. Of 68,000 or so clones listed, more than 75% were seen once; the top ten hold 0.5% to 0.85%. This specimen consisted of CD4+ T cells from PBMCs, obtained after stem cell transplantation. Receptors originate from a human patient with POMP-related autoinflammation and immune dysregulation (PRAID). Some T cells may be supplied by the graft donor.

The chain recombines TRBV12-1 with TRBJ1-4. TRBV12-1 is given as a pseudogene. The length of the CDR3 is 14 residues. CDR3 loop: CASSPRGLGEKLFF. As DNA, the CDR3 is TGTGCCAGCAGCCCACGGGGCCTAGGGGAAAAACTGTTTTTT.

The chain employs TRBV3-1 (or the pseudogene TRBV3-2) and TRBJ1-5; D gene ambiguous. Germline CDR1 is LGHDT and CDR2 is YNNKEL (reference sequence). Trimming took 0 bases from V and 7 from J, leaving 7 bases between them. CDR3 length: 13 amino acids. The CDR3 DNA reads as TGTGCCAGCAGCCAAGAAGGTAGGCAGCCCCAGCATTTT. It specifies CASSQEGRQPQHF.

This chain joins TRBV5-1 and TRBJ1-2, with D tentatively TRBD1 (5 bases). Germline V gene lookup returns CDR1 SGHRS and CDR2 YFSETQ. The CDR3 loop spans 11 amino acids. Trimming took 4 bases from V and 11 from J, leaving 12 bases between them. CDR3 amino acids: CASSGGPGYTF. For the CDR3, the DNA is TGCGCCAGCAGCGGCGGACCAGGGTACACCTTC.

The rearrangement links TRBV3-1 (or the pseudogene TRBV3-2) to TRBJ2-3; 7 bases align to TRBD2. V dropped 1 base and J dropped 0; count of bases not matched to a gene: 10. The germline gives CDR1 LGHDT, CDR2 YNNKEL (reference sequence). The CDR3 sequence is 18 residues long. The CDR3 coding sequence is TGTGCCAGCAGCCAAGGGAGGGGAGGGCCCGGGAGCACAGATACGCAGTATTTT. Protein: CASSQGRGGPGSTDTQYF.

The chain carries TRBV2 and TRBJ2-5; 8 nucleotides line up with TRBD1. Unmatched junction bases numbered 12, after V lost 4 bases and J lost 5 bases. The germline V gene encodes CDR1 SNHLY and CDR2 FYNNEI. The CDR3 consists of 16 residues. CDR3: CASSGARTGYFETQYF. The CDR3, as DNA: TGTGCCAGCAGTGGGGCCCGGACAGGGTATTTTGAGACCCAGTACTTC.

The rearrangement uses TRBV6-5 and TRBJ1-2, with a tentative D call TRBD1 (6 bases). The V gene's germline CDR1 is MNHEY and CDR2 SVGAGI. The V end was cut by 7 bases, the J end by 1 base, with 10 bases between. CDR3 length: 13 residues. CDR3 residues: CASKMDSNYGYTF. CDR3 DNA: TGTGCCAGCAAAATGGACAGTAACTATGGCTACACCTTC.

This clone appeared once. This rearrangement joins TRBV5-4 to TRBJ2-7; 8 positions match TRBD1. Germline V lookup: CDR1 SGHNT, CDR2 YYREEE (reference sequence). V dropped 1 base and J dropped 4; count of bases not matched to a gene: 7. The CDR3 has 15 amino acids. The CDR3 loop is CASSLWGQVGYEQYF. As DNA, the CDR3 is TGTGCCAGCAGCTTGTGGGGACAGGTGGGGTACGAGCAGTACTTC.

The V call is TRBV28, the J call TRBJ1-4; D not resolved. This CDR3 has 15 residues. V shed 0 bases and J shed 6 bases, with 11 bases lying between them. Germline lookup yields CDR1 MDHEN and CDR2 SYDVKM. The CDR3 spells CASSLWAGGDEKLFF. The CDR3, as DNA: TGTGCCAGCAGTTTATGGGCAGGTGGGGATGAAAAACTGTTTTTT.

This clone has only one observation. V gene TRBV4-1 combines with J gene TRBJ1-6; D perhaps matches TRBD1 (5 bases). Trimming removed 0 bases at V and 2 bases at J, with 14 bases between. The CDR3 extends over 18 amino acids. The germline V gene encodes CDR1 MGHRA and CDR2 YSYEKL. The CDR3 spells CASSQDIGAVTYNSPLHF. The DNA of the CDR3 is TGCGCCAGCAGCCAAGATATAGGGGCAGTAACCTATAATTCACCCCTCCACTTT.

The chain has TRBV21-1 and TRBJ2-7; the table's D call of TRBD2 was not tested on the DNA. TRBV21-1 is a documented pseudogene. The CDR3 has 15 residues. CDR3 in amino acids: CASSKEGRTLYEQYV. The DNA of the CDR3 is TGTGCCAGCAGCAAAGAGGGGAGGACACTTTACGAGCAGTACGTC.

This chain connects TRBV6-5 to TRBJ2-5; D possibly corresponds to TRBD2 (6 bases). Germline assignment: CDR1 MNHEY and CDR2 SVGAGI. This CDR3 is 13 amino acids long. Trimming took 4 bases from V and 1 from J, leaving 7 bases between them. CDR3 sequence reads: CASSLGLQETQYF. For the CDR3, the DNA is TGTGCCAGCAGTTTGGGACTCCAAGAGACCCAGTACTTC.

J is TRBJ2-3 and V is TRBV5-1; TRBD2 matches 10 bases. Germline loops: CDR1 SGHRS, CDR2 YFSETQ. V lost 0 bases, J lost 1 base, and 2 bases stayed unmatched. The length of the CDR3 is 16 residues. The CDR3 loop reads CASSLAGTSGTDTQYF. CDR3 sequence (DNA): TGCGCCAGCAGCTTGGCCGGGACTAGCGGCACAGATACGCAGTATTTT.

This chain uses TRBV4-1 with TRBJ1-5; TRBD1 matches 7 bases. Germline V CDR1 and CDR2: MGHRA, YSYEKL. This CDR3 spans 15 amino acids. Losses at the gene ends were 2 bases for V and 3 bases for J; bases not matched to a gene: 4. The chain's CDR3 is CASSQRQGPNQPQHF. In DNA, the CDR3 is TGCGCCAGCAGCCAACGACAGGGCCCCAATCAGCCCCAGCATTTT.

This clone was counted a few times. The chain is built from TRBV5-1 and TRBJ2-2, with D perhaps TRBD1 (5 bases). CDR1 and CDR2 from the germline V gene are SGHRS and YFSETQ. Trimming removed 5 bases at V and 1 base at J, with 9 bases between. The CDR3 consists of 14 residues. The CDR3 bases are TGCGCCAGCAGACAGACAGAGAACACCGGGGAGCTGTTTTTT. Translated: CASRQTENTGELFF.

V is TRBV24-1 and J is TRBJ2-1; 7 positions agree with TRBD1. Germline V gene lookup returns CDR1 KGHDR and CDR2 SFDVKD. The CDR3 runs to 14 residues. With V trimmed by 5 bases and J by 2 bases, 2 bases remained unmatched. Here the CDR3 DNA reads TGTGCCACCAGTGGGGGACAGACCTACAATGAGCAGTTCTTC. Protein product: CATSGGQTYNEQFF.